This T cell receptor beta chain was profiled in a study of metastatic and nonmetastatic thyroid tumors. Across the whole study: Peripheral blood and tumor or nodule samples from malignant and benign thyroid patients were compared. Study observations and caveats: Across blood and tumor, TCR beta diversity in malignant thyroid tumors was reportedly significantly higher than in benign nodules.

CDR1 is LNHDA, CDR2 SQIVND, per germline (reference sequence). Trimming removed 3 bases from V and 2 bases from J; junction bases left unmatched: 5. This CDR3 contains 15 residues. Original data processing: It was from CDR3 differences across clinicopathological groups that a distant-metastasis classifier for papillary thyroid cancer was built. TCRdb re-called clones from the PCR reads using MiXCR. It is TCRdb's table, rather than the study itself, that gives the V and J calls and clone size. The sample holds roughly 42,000 clones; 15% to 20% are singletons and the top ten take roughly an eighth. Prior to thyroid surgery, none of the patients had received any treatment. This clone was seen repeatedly, ten times or more. Its antigen is not known.

The sequence derives from a female donor with papillary thyroid cancer or a benign thyroid nodule (not recorded which). Some clones in this sample may be carry-over from other donors' samples. Sequenced: tumor tissue. The chain links TRBV19 to TRBJ2-7, with 9 positions matching TRBD1. CDR3 bases: TGTGCCAGTAGTATCGACGGGACAGGGACCTACGAGCAGTACTTC. Its translation is CASSIDGTGTYEQYF.